These 13 T cell receptor beta chains were all obtained from the same sample, sequenced in a study of beta chain features in type 1 diabetes. Study conclusions and caveats: In all four CD4+ subsets, TCRB CDR3 length was significantly, moderately reduced in type 1 diabetes.

These receptors have no identified antigens. Every bit of the isolated RNA underwent reverse transcription, so sequencing read expressed TCRB transcripts. Sequencing was performed with immunoSEQ multiplex PCR; in TCRdb, only in-frame clones are kept and a portion is missing. The sample lists 500,000 to 800,000 clones; 9.5% to 15% were seen once. The sequencing input was naive CD4+ T cells from blood. Source of these receptors: a man under 40 with type 1 diabetes.

In its sample, this clone was seen a few times. The rearrangement uses TRBV5-1 and TRBJ2-5, with 9 bases that match TRBD1. CDR1 and CDR2 from the germline V gene are SGHRS and YFSETQ. The CDR3 runs to 16 residues. Unmatched junction bases numbered 7, after V lost 0 bases and J lost 4 bases. DNA for the CDR3: TGCGCCAGCAGCTTGGTCGGGACAGGGAACGGAGAGACCCAGTACTTC. Encoded protein: CASSLVGTGNGETQYF.

This clone has just a few counts. The V and J genes are TRBV6-5 and TRBJ1-3; no firm D call. V gave up 2 bases and J gave up 4 bases, with 15 bases separating them. CDR1 and CDR2 (germline): MNHEY, SVGAGI. The CDR3 length is 16 residues. The CDR3 nucleotides read TGTGCCAGCAGTTACACGAGATACAGTTCAGGAAACACCATATATTTT. Translation gives CASSYTRYSSGNTIYF.

This clone was picked up a small number of times. The chain couples TRBV4-1 to TRBJ2-3, with 9 bases identical to TRBD2. The germline CDR1 and CDR2 sequences are MGHRA and YSYEKL. V was clipped by 3 bases and J by 4 bases; unmatched bases: 14. The CDR3 is 18 residues long. The CDR3 DNA sequence: TGCGCCAGCAGCCACCCTGGGGTGGCTAGCGGGGATCCAGATACGCAGTATTTT. Translating gives CASSHPGVASGDPDTQYF.

V is TRBV5-1 and J is TRBJ1-2; D might be TRBD1 (5 bases). V gave up 7 bases and J gave up 6 bases, with 13 bases separating them. This CDR3 contains 12 residues. Germline CDR1 is SGHRS and CDR2 is YFSETQ. CDR3 sequence: CASGGQEDGYTF. DNA for the CDR3: TGCGCCAGCGGTGGACAAGAGGATGGCTACACCTTC.

The chain is built from TRBV5-4 and TRBJ2-6, with D perhaps assigned TRBD1 or TRBD2 (5 bases each). The germline V and J ends were trimmed by 5 bases and 0 bases, with 12 bases remaining between them. This CDR3 is 16 amino acids long. Germline V gene lookup returns CDR1 SGHNT and CDR2 YYREEE (reference sequence). CDR3 DNA: TGTGCCAGCAGTCGGGACGGCCACTCTGGGGCCAACGTCCTGACTTTC. Encoded protein: CASSRDGHSGANVLTF.

This clone was observed a few times. V and J are TRBV5-1 and TRBJ1-1; TRBD1 is a possible D gene (5 bases). The CDR3 is made up of 14 amino acids. V was trimmed by 4 bases and J by 2 bases, leaving 12 bases between them. Per germline, CDR1 SGHRS and CDR2 YFSETQ. CDR3: CASSPQGINTEAFF. The CDR3, as DNA: TGCGCCAGCAGCCCCCAGGGAATTAACACTGAAGCTTTCTTT.

This chain joins TRBV6-5 and TRBJ2-1, with TRBD1 matching over 9 bases. This CDR3 has 16 amino acids. Trimming at V came to 3 bases and at J to 14 bases, leaving 17 bases not matched to a gene. Germline CDR1 and CDR2: MNHEY and SVGAGI. As DNA, the CDR3 is TGTGCCAGCAGTTATTCCACCAGCCGCCGGGGACAGGGCGAGTTCTTC. Translating gives CASSYSTSRRGQGEFF.

Only a few counts were recorded for this clone. This chain joins TRBV28 and TRBJ1-5, with 9 bases lining up with TRBD1. The V gene's germline CDR1 is MDHEN and CDR2 SYDVKM. The CDR3 extends over 16 amino acids. With 5 bases clipped from V and 6 bases from J, the junction kept 11 bases outside the gene matches. The CDR3 here is CASSVPPGQGSQPQHF. The CDR3, as DNA: TGTGCCAGCAGTGTCCCGCCGGGACAGGGAAGTCAGCCCCAGCATTTT.

CDR3 sequence (DNA): TGTGCCAGCCAAGGGACCCGAGGGTCCTACGAGCAGTACTTC. This gives the protein CASQGTRGSYEQYF. The chain uses TRBV19 and TRBJ2-7; the D call may be TRBD1 or TRBD2 (5 bases each). CDR1 LNHDA and CDR2 SQIVND come from the germline V gene (reference sequence). This CDR3 has 14 amino acids. Deletions cut 9 bases from V and 1 base from J, with 16 bases between.

This clone was seen more than once but under ten times. The chain recombines TRBV29-1 with TRBJ2-7; no reliable D call. The V and J ends lost 6 bases and 3 bases respectively, with 12 bases between them. This CDR3 comprises 12 residues. Germline-derived CDR1 and CDR2 are SQVTM and ANQGSEA. The CDR3 sequence: CSVSLGVYEQYF. CDR3 sequence (DNA): TGCAGCGTGTCCTTAGGTGTCTACGAGCAGTACTTC.

The chain has TRBV29-1 and TRBJ2-7; D might be TRBD1 or TRBD2, each matching 6 bases. Looked up from germline, CDR1 is SQVTM and CDR2 is ANQGSEA. V dropped 6 bases and J dropped 1 base, with 19 bases sitting between them. CDR3 length: 15 amino acids. This CDR3 is CSVADGGGRSYEQYF. As DNA, the CDR3 is TGCAGCGTCGCCGATGGTGGGGGGCGATCCTACGAGCAGTACTTC.

This clone came up a few times. The chain is built from TRBV15 and TRBJ2-1; 8 bases are a match to TRBD1. The CDR3 consists of 16 residues. Germline CDR1 reads LNHNV; CDR2 reads YYDKDF (reference sequence). V lost 4 bases to trimming and J lost 7 bases; unmatched junction nucleotides: 12. The CDR3 DNA follows: TGTGCCACCAGCACAGACTTGGCAGGGGGCTATAATGAGCAGTTCTTC. It codes for CATSTDLAGGYNEQFF.

This clone was detected only a few times. The chain combines TRBV9 with TRBJ2-5; 8 nucleotides align to TRBD1. Per germline, CDR1 SGDLS and CDR2 YYNGEE. CDR3 size: 14 residues. With 4 bases clipped from V and 4 bases from J, the junction kept 6 bases outside the gene matches. The DNA of the CDR3 is TGTGCCAGCAGCCCCTCCGGACAGGGAGAGACCCAGTACTTC. This encodes CASSPSGQGETQYF.